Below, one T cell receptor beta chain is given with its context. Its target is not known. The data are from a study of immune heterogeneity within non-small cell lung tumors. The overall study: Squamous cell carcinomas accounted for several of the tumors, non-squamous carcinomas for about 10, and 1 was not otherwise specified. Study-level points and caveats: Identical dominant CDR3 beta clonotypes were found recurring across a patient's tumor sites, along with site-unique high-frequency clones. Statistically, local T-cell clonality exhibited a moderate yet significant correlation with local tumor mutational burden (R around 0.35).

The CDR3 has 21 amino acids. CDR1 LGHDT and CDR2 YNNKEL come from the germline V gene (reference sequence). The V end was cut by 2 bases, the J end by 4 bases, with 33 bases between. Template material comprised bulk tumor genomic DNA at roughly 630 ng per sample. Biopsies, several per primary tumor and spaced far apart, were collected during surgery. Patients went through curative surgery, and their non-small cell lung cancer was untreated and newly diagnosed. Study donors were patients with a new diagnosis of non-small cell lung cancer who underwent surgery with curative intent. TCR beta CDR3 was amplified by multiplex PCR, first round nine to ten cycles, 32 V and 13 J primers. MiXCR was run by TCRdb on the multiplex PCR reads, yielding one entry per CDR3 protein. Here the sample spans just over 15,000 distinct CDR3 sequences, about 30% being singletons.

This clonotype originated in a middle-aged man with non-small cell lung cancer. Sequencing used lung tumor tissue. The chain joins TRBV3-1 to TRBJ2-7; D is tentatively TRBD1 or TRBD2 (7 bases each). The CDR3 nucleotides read TGTGCCAGCAGCCAAATCTATTTCCGGGACAGATCTAGCGGAGTCCCGTACGAGCAGTACTTC. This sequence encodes CASSQIYFRDRSSGVPYEQYF.